This TCR beta chain originates from a study of T cells in Graves' hyperthyroidism and ophthalmopathy. Study-wide results and limits: Stable hyperthyroidism was told apart from ophthalmopathy by a model built on 13 V-J features.

V lost 0 bases to trimming and J lost 4 bases, with 8 bases between them. Looked up from germline, CDR1 is SQVTM and CDR2 is ANQGSEA. This CDR3 spans 13 amino acids. RNA transcripts were the template for amplifying TCR beta CDR3 regions. HTBI primers were employed in a first-round RT-PCR of the TCR CDR3. Via MiXCR, TCRdb re-called the multiplex PCR reads, giving one row per CDR3 protein. The data hold just over 550,000 distinct CDR3 sequences, with roughly 46% observed a single time. This clonotype showed up just a few times. The target antigen is unknown. An absence of ophthalmopathy progression within 18 months meant stable Graves' hyperthyroidism.

The receptor was derived from a young woman with Graves' hyperthyroidism. The chain combines TRBV29-1 with TRBJ2-3; the D is unclear. The sequencing input was peripheral blood or thyroid tissue (not recorded which). The chain's CDR3 is CSVEDPIPDTQYF. The CDR3 DNA is TGCAGCGTTGAAGATCCGATCCCAGATACGCAGTATTTT.